Listed below are T cell receptor beta chains from one sample, sequenced in a study of CD8+CD57+ T cells in acquired aplastic anemia. Using its own MiXCR run on the reads, TCRdb lists one record per CDR3 protein. In the table there are hundreds of thousands of distinct CDR3 sequences, roughly a third of which are singletons. Sequences were obtained from sorted CD4+, CD8+, or CD8+CD57+ T cells (not recorded which) from PBMCs. These receptors were taken from a human donor with aplastic anemia. Both conserved end residues are part of each CDR3.

v_gene	j_gene	CDR3aa
TRBV2	TRBJ2-7	CASSLAGLPYEQYF
TRBV7-3	TRBJ2-1	CASSLGLAETNEQFF
TRBV29-1	TRBJ1-1	CSVDVDRGGTEAFF
TRBV6-4	TRBJ2-5	CASNKKGAIGETQYF
TRBV11-3	TRBJ2-7	CASSVPGGTYEQYF
TRBV10-3	TRBJ2-7	CAISPREMIDEQYF
TRBV7-8	TRBJ1-1	CASSLFSTGGSEAFF
TRBV25-1	TRBJ2-1	CASSDPRTDNEQFF
TRBV25-1	TRBJ2-6	CASSRDGSSGANVLTF
TRBV7-6	TRBJ2-5	CASSSVQGQGTETQYF